Listed here are 24 T cell receptor beta chains from one sample, sequenced in a study of CD8 T cells in ankylosing spondylitis. TCRdb re-called the 5' RACE reads through MiXCR, storing one row per CDR3 protein. The profile shows fewer than 25,000 distinct CDR3 sequences, approximately 13% of them singletons. Specimen: blood. All receptors come from a male donor with ankylosing spondylitis or in good health (not recorded which).

This chain links TRBV9 with TRBJ2-2, with no clear D. Germline assignment: CDR1 SGDLS and CDR2 YYNGEE. Trimming took 0 bases from V and 11 from J, leaving 5 bases between them. The CDR3 has 11 residues. For the CDR3, the DNA is TGTGCCAGCAGCGTAGCCGACGAGCTGTTTTTT. The encoded protein is CASSVADELFF. Based on the CDR3 plus reference TRBV9 and TRBJ2-2, the full variable domain is DSGVTQTPKHLITATGQRVTLRCSPRSGDLSVYWYQQSLDQGLQFLIQYYNGEERAKGNILERFSAQQFPDLHSELNLSSLELGDSALYFCASSVADELFFGEGSRLTVL.

This clonotype was detected many times. The rearrangement joins TRBV4-2 to TRBJ2-2; 7 bases are shared with TRBD1. V dropped 0 bases and J dropped 3; count of bases not matched to a gene: 10. CDR1 and CDR2 from the germline V gene are LGHNA and YNFKEQ. The CDR3 extends over 18 amino acids. The CDR3 region is CASSQERQGVEDTGELFF. Written as DNA, the CDR3 is TGTGCCAGCAGCCAAGAAAGGCAGGGGGTTGAGGACACCGGGGAGCTGTTTTTT.

At least ten counts were recorded for this clonotype. V is TRBV11-1 and J is TRBJ2-6; D gene uncertain. Trimming pared 3 bases from V and 9 bases from J, leaving 3 bases between. The CDR3 is 11 residues long. Germline loops: CDR1 SGHAT, CDR2 FQDESV (reference sequence). The CDR3 protein is CASSLVNVLTF. The CDR3 DNA is TGTGCCAGCAGCTTGGTCAACGTCCTGACTTTC. The full variable domain, its missing parts supplied by reference TRBV11-1 and TRBJ2-6, is EAEVAQSPRYKITEKSQAVAFWCDPISGHATLYWYRQILGQGPELLVQFQDESVVDDSQLPKDRFSAERLKGVDSTLKIQPAELGDSAMYLCASSLVNVLTFGAGSRLTVL.

This clonotype was picked up a small number of times. CDR3 sequence: CATSRDQVPNEKLFF. The DNA for the CDR3 is TGTGCCACCAGCAGAGACCAGGTCCCTAATGAAAAACTGTTTTTT. The V and J genes are TRBV15 and TRBJ1-4, with no clear D. The CDR3 spans 15 residues. Looked up from germline, CDR1 is LNHNV and CDR2 is YYDKDF (reference sequence). V was shortened by 0 bases and J by 3 bases, with 8 bases between the two germline ends.

Of note for this clonotype: A much larger clone differs from this one at a single base, so this may be a read error. The CDR3 does not end in the conserved phenylalanine or tryptophan, so this is likely a read error. This rearrangement joins TRBV20-1 to TRBJ2-3; D is undetermined. The CDR3 totals 11 residues. Germline lookup yields CDR1 DFQATT and CDR2 SNEGSKA (reference sequence). V was pared by 2 bases and J by 5 bases, with 5 bases between. DNA for the CDR3: TGCAGTGCTAGATCTAAAGATACGCAGTATTCT. It yields the protein CSARSKDTQYS.

This clonotype came up many times. DNA of the CDR3: TGTGCCAGCAGCTTACAGGGCCTGGGCACTGAAGCTTTCTTT. Protein: CASSLQGLGTEAFF. The chain recombines TRBV7-8 with TRBJ1-1, with a possible D match to TRBD1 (5 bases). The CDR3 has 14 amino acids. Germline values: CDR1 SGHVS, CDR2 FQNEAQ. The V end lost 2 bases, the J end lost 4 bases, and 11 bases lay between the germline ends.

This clonotype turned up a few times. The rearrangement joins TRBV9 to TRBJ2-7; 7 bases are a match to TRBD2. The CDR3 sequence is 15 residues long. With 0 bases clipped from V and 0 bases from J, the junction kept 3 bases outside the gene matches. Germline V gene lookup returns CDR1 SGDLS and CDR2 YYNGEE. Here the CDR3 reads CASSVGGTISYEQYF. The CDR3 DNA reads as TGTGCCAGCAGCGTAGGGGGGACTATCTCCTACGAGCAGTACTTC.

This clonotype was found a few times. The rearrangement uses TRBV7-2 and TRBJ2-3, with D unresolved. Germline assignment: CDR1 SGHTA and CDR2 FQGNSA. The V end was cut by 3 bases, the J end by 11 bases, with 15 bases between. The CDR3 totals 13 residues. For the CDR3, the DNA is TGTGCCAGCAGCTTCGTCGGGTACACGGGGCAGTATTTT. Protein product: CASSFVGYTGQYF.

In this sample, this clonotype turned up many times. The rearrangement joins TRBV7-2 to TRBJ2-4; D may be TRBD1 or TRBD2 (6 bases each). CDR3 size: 15 residues. CDR1 and CDR2 (germline): SGHTA, FQGNSA. Trimming cost V 2 bases and J 8 bases, with 16 bases left between them. The CDR3 loop reads CASSLSTGRQDIQYF. CDR3 DNA sequence: TGTGCCAGCAGCTTATCAACAGGGAGGCAGGACATTCAGTACTTC. Filled out from reference TRBV7-2 and TRBJ2-4, the complete variable domain reads GAGVSQSPSNKVTEKGKDVELRCDPISGHTALYWYRQSLGQGLEFLIYFQGNSAPDKSGLPSDRFSAERTGGSVSTLTIQRTQQEDSAVYLCASSLSTGRQDIQYFGAGTRLSVL.

The V and J genes are TRBV6-2 or TRBV6-3 and TRBJ2-1, with D maybe TRBD1 (6 bases). This CDR3 spans 15 amino acids. Germline V gives CDR1 MNHEY, CDR2 SVGEGT. Trimming left V 5 bases short and J 7 bases short, with 18 bases between. The CDR3 here is CASSGMGAQDNEQFF. As DNA, the CDR3 is TGTGCCAGCAGTGGAATGGGGGCCCAGGATAATGAGCAGTTCTTC.

V usage is TRBV6-2 or TRBV6-3 and J usage is TRBJ1-5; D is undetermined. The CDR3 is 13 residues long. V lost 2 bases and J lost 1, with 3 bases in between. The germline V gene has CDR1 MNHEY and CDR2 SVGEGT. This CDR3 is CASSYDSNQPQHF. The CDR3 DNA sequence: TGTGCCAGCAGTTACGACAGCAATCAGCCCCAGCATTTT.

This clonotype was observed at least ten times. The rearrangement uses TRBV9 and TRBJ2-1; D is perhaps TRBD2 (5 bases). Germline V CDR1 and CDR2: SGDLS, YYNGEE. The V and J ends lost 1 base and 2 bases respectively, with 10 bases between them. This CDR3 region has 15 residues. CDR3 region: CASSVFRETYNEQFF. Written as DNA, the CDR3 is TGTGCCAGCAGCGTATTCCGGGAAACCTACAATGAGCAGTTCTTC.

This chain joins TRBV20-1 and TRBJ2-2; D call uncertain. Germline loops: CDR1 DFQATT, CDR2 SNEGSKA (reference sequence). This CDR3 is built from 13 residues. V was clipped by 4 bases and J by 3 bases, with 9 bases between them. CDR3 amino acids: CSAKALDTGELFF. CDR3 coding DNA: TGCAGTGCTAAAGCTTTGGACACCGGGGAGCTGTTTTTT.

Remarks on this clonotype: It may be a read error: a sequence one base away is much more abundant. The gene calls are TRBV20-1 and TRBJ2-3; TRBD2 matches 8 bases. CDR3 length equals 14 residues. Germline V gives CDR1 DFQATT, CDR2 SNEGSKA (reference sequence). Unmatched junction bases numbered 4, after V lost 3 bases and J lost 2 bases. CDR3 nucleotides: TGCAGTGCTAGGTCCGGGAGGGCCACAGATACGCAGTATTTT. It yields the protein CSARSGRATDTQYF.

The V call is TRBV7-9, the J call TRBJ2-4, with D perhaps matching TRBD1 or TRBD2 (5 bases each). Germline V gene sequence: CDR1 SEHNR, CDR2 FQNEAQ (reference sequence). V lost 5 bases and J lost 0, with 8 bases in between. The length of the CDR3 is 14 residues. In DNA, the CDR3 is TGTGCCAGCAGCAGAGGGGTAGCCAAAAACATTCAGTACTTC. This translates into CASSRGVAKNIQYF.

CDR3 amino acids: CASSQNRAEAFF. CDR3 sequence (DNA): TGTGCCAGCAGCCAGAACAGAGCTGAAGCTTTCTTT. The chain is built from TRBV7-2 and TRBJ1-1; D is unresolved. Germline assignment: CDR1 SGHTA and CDR2 FQGNSA. The CDR3 length is 12 residues. The V and J ends lost 5 bases and 6 bases respectively, with 10 bases between them.

This clonotype was found a few times. The rearrangement uses TRBV7-9 and TRBJ2-1; TRBD2 matches 9 bases. CDR1 and CDR2 from the germline V gene are SEHNR and FQNEAQ (reference sequence). This CDR3 contains 15 residues. After removal of 7 bases from V and 6 bases from J, the junction contained 10 bases not matched to a gene. In nucleotides, the CDR3 is TGTGCCAGCATGAGAAGCGGGAGGTTTGGCAATGAGCAGTTCTTC. It encodes CASMRSGRFGNEQFF.

This clonotype was detected ten times or more. V usage is TRBV29-1 and J usage is TRBJ1-1, with D hard to call. Germline CDR1 reads SQVTM; CDR2 reads ANQGSEA. The ends were cut back, 2 bases at V and 9 bases at J, with 10 bases in the middle. The CDR3 has 11 residues. CDR3 nucleotide sequence: TGCAGCGTTGAATTTGCGGGCAAAGCTTTCTTT. Its translation is CSVEFAGKAFF.

This sequence joins TRBV9 and TRBJ2-6; D not resolved. Trimming stripped 4 bases from V and 1 base from J, with 9 bases between. Per the germline V gene, CDR1 is SGDLS and CDR2 is YYNGEE. CDR3 size: 15 residues. The CDR3 sequence is CASSPLGSGANVLTF. CDR3 nucleotide sequence: TGTGCCAGCAGCCCCCTGGGATCTGGGGCCAACGTCCTGACTTTC.

This clonotype came up many times. The chain recombines TRBV5-1 with TRBJ2-3; possibly TRBD2 for D (6 bases). The length of the CDR3 is 16 residues. CDR1 is SGHRS, CDR2 YFSETQ, per germline. V was clipped by 4 bases and J by 5 bases, with 20 bases between them. CDR3 nucleotide sequence: TGCGCCAGCAGCGCGAGCGGCGGGACGAGGGGAGATACGCAGTATTTT. Protein: CASSASGGTRGDTQYF.

This sequence joins TRBV9 and TRBJ2-2; 12 nucleotides line up with TRBD2. Germline CDR1 and CDR2: SGDLS and YYNGEE. With 2 bases clipped from V and 7 bases from J, the junction kept 15 bases outside the gene matches. The CDR3 is made up of 19 amino acids. Here the CDR3 DNA reads TGTGCCAGCAGCGTCCTTCTTACTAGCGGGGGGCCCACGGGCGGGGAGCTGTTTTTT. Amino acids: CASSVLLTSGGPTGGELFF. Using reference TRBV9 and TRBJ2-2 for the parts outside the CDR3, the full variable domain is DSGVTQTPKHLITATGQRVTLRCSPRSGDLSVYWYQQSLDQGLQFLIQYYNGEERAKGNILERFSAQQFPDLHSELNLSSLELGDSALYFCASSVLLTSGGPTGGELFFGEGSRLTVL.

This clonotype was seen ten or more times. The CDR3 DNA reads as TGCAGTGCTAGACCCTCTGGGCGGGAGCAGTTCTTC. It is translated as CSARPSGREQFF. This rearrangement joins TRBV20-1 to TRBJ2-1; no clear D. This CDR3 comprises 12 residues. Trimming removed 2 bases at V and 10 bases at J, with 12 bases between. Germline V gene lookup returns CDR1 DFQATT and CDR2 SNEGSKA (reference sequence).

The V gene is TRBV2, the J gene TRBJ1-5; D may be TRBD1 (5 bases). The V end was cut by 1 base, the J end by 7 bases, with 5 bases between. The CDR3 contains 12 residues. In germline, CDR1 is SNHLY, CDR2 FYNNEI. This CDR3 reads CASSEGGQPQHF. CDR3 sequence (DNA): TGTGCCAGCAGTGAAGGGGGGCAGCCCCAGCATTTT.

The chain has TRBV7-9 and TRBJ1-1; no firm D call. Trimming took off 5 bases at V and 9 bases at J, with 10 bases between the two ends. The CDR3 sequence is 11 residues long. Germline V gene data show CDR1 as SEHNR and CDR2 as FQNEAQ (reference sequence). CDR3 region: CASSPKQKAFF. In DNA form, the CDR3 reads TGTGCCAGCAGCCCGAAACAGAAAGCTTTCTTT. Based on the CDR3 plus reference TRBV7-9 and TRBJ1-1, the full variable domain is DTGVSQNPRHKITKRGQNVTFRCDPISEHNRLYWYRQTLGQGPEFLTYFQNEAQLEKSRLLSDRFSAERPKGSFSTLEIQRTEQGDSAMYLCASSPKQKAFFGQGTRLTVV.